The present TCR beta chain was sequenced within a study of blood T cell repertoires in COVID-19 (dated by TCRdb to the early 2020s). General notes on the study: Samples from collaborators originated in the United States, Italy and Spain and spanned both the acute and convalescent phases of COVID-19. The material from the prospective study consisted of cDNA or gDNA derived from T cells, B-cell-depleted T cells, or PBMCs. Subjects who had been exposed to COVID-19, were actively infected with it, or had recovered from it provided the deeply sampled blood TCRbeta repertoires that made up the dataset. The repertoires were released in a freely available public database intended as a resource for research on the immune response to SARS-CoV-2. The samples were drawn from two sources: the first 160 participants of the ongoing ImmuneRACE study, and 1,000 to 1,500 subjects contributed by 6 global collaborators. Nearly every sample came with metadata listing a de-identified subject ID, COVID-19 status, age in years and sex. HLA class I and class II types, where available, came from metadata supplied by the sample provider rather than from assay-based typing.

General conclusions and limits of the study: The quantity of clinical and demographic metadata differed by source and by participant and was supplied without curation.

As for this clone: There is no known antigen for this receptor. Base quality data are lacking; no much larger clone is found one base away.

A distance of 10 bases separates the germline ends of V and J, which lose 0 bases and 1 base respectively. The germline V gene (reference sequence) yields LNHNV for CDR1 and YYDKDF for CDR2. The CDR3 has 17 amino acids, counting the end cysteine and phenylalanine. Only the CDR3 DNA stays, 51 bases, in frame from base 1. TCRbeta CDR3 regions were amplified from genomic DNA using the immunoSEQ Assay, a bias-controlled multiplex PCR. As for how the authors treated the data: Within the assay, amplification of reference gene primers was used to estimate how many nucleated cells each sample contained. To quantify the absolute abundance of each unique TCRbeta CDR3 rearrangement, sequence reads were collapsed and filtered. Productive Simpson clonality was computed per sample as the square root of Simpson's diversity index over productive rearrangements. TCRdb mirrors the immuneACCESS table, restricted to in-frame sequences. Some clones are absent from its copies; in checked studies, under half trace to an unresolved V gene, and the reason for the others is unknown. V and J calls and clone size are given by that table; D and trimming were obtained from the DNA. In all, the sample holds tens of thousands of clones, and about nine tenths of those were seen once. The ten largest make up less than 45% of the sample.

Whole blood was collected in K2EDTA tubes by collaborating institutions according to the institutions' own protocols. For TCRbeta analysis, collaborators shipped samples in one of three forms: frozen whole blood, isolated PBMCs, or DNA extracted from either of those sample types. This receptor was identified in a human donor in a cohort sampled during active COVID-19. The material sequenced was peripheral blood. This chain joins TRBV15 to TRBJ2-6; the D region possibly corresponds to TRBD1 (5 bases align). The CDR3 reads as follows: CATSRDIAGSGANVLTF. DNA sequence: TGTGCCACCAGCAGAGATATAGCAGGGTCTGGGGCCAACGTCCTGACTTTC.